A selection of T cell receptor beta chains follows, all from one sample in a study of T-cell reconstitution after alpha-beta-depleted transplantation in children. In TCRdb, the PCR reads were re-called with MiXCR into one record per CDR3 protein. The sample consists of around 440,000 distinct CDR3 sequences, about 10% of them appearing once. Sequenced here: PBMCs, sampled before TCRalphabeta/CD19-depleted stem cell transplant. These receptors were collected from a child aged 2-15 years with inherited bone marrow failure, due to receive a stem cell transplant. CDR3s include the opening cysteine and the closing phenylalanine or tryptophan. D genes are given only for firm matches. Only part of the rows carry a size: once, few, many, or a class if the clone is expanded.

cdr3_aa cdr3_nt j_call v_call clone_size d_call
CSVEKNRGLDTQYF TGCAGCGTTGAGAAAAACAGGGGGCTAGATACGCAGTATTTT TRBJ2-3 TRBV29-1 many TRBD1
CSARVAGGPPDTQYF TGCAGTGCTAGAGTAGCGGGAGGGCCCCCAGATACGCAGTATTTT TRBJ2-3 TRBV20-1 many TRBD2
CASSETRTETQYF TGCGCCAGCAGTGAGACTAGAACGGAGACCCAGTACTTC TRBJ2-5 TRBV10-2 many -
CASSPAAGPQETQYF TGTGCCAGCTCACCTGCGGCGGGGCCTCAAGAGACCCAGTACTTC TRBJ2-5 TRBV18 many -
CSVRLAGGSSNEQFF TGCAGCGTGAGACTAGCGGGAGGGTCGTCGAATGAGCAGTTCTTC TRBJ2-1 TRBV29-1 many TRBD2
CASSSGILAGGQDTQYF TGCGCCAGCAGCTCCGGAATCCTAGCGGGAGGGCAAGATACGCAGTATTTT TRBJ2-3 TRBV5-1 many TRBD2
CASSIGWAYEQYF TGTGCCAGTAGTATAGGTTGGGCCTACGAGCAGTACTTC TRBJ2-7 TRBV19 many -
CASSRVEGAFF TGTGCCAGCAGTCGGGTGGAGGGGGCTTTCTTT TRBJ1-1 TRBV28 - -
CSVKEGDTEAFF TGCAGCGTGAAGGAAGGGGACACTGAAGCTTTCTTT TRBJ1-1 TRBV29-1 many -
CASSGSTNQETQYF TGTGCCAGTAGTGGTAGCACGAATCAAGAGACCCAGTACTTC TRBJ2-5 TRBV19 - -
CSARTTHYQSSSYEQYF TGCAGTGCTAGAACCACGCATTACCAGTCGAGCTCCTACGAGCAGTACTTC TRBJ2-7 TRBV20-1 - -
CASSPREPGPYEQYF TGTGCCAGCAGTCCCCGGGAGCCAGGTCCCTACGAGCAGTACTTC TRBJ2-7 TRBV27 many -
CASSVAGGPFYEQYF TGTGCCAGCAGTGTCGCGGGAGGACCCTTCTACGAGCAGTACTTC TRBJ2-7 TRBV2 many TRBD2
CASSSSTQSSYNEQFF TGTGCCAGCAGCTCTTCGACCCAAAGCTCCTACAATGAGCAGTTCTTC TRBJ2-1 TRBV11-2 many -
CASSPRPGQPQHF TGTGCCAGCAGTCCAAGACCCGGACAGCCCCAGCATTTT TRBJ1-5 TRBV12-3/TRBV12-4 few -
CSVGRGAAGELFF TGCAGCGTCGGACGGGGGGCAGCCGGGGAGCTGTTTTTT TRBJ2-2 TRBV29-1 few -
CASSHGRLDEQYF TGCGCCAGCAGCCATGGCCGCCTGGACGAGCAGTACTTC TRBJ2-7 TRBV4-3 few -
CASSFTGAQQPQHF TGTGCCAGCAGTTTTACCGGGGCTCAGCAGCCCCAGCATTTT TRBJ1-5 TRBV27 few -
CSVGTGFDGYTF TGCAGCGTTGGGACGGGGTTTGATGGCTACACCTTC TRBJ1-2 TRBV20-1 - -
CATWKDGGYSDEQFF TGTGCCACCTGGAAGGACGGGGGGTATAGCGATGAGCAGTTCTTC TRBJ2-1 TRBV10-3 many TRBD2
CAASVSLVDTQYF TGTGCCGCCTCGGTATCATTGGTGGATACGCAGTATTTT TRBJ2-3 TRBV12-3/TRBV12-4 - -
CAISDGFGYTF TGTGCCATCAGTGACGGTTTTGGCTACACCTTC TRBJ1-2 TRBV10-3 many -
CASSPGLAPDTQYF TGTGCCAGCAGTCCGGGACTAGCCCCAGATACGCAGTATTTT TRBJ2-3 TRBV27 many TRBD2
CASSSQGQGITEAFF TGTGCCAGCAGCAGTCAAGGACAGGGGATCACTGAAGCTTTCTTT TRBJ1-1 TRBV7-2 few TRBD1
CSAGLWTGGNEQFF TGCAGTGCTGGGCTTTGGACAGGTGGCAATGAGCAGTTCTTC TRBJ2-1 TRBV20-1 many TRBD1
CASSLPLPTEQFF TGTGCCAGCAGTTTGCCCCTCCCCACTGAGCAGTTCTTC TRBJ2-1 TRBV12-3/TRBV12-4 many -